This paragraph covers one T cell receptor (beta chain) sequence. Repertoires were generated with immunoSEQ multiplex PCR, while TCRdb's copy carries only in-frame clones and drops some. The sample lists roughly 48,000 clones, around 94% occurring once. The CDR3 covers 15 residues. Germline V gene sequence: CDR1 SGHVS, CDR2 FQNEAQ. Trimming cost V 1 base and J 9 bases; bases outside gene matches: 10. The sample is drawn from a study of cytomegalovirus exposure and HLA in healthy donors. The donors were part of the validation cohort, which consisted of 120 subjects and was separate from the first cohort of 666 subjects.

This sequence was found in a woman aged 18-35 years in good health and CMV-seropositive. The chain joins TRBV7-8 to TRBJ2-5, with 8 bases identical to TRBD1. The sample was PBMCs. CDR3 DNA sequence: TGTGCCAGCAGCTTAGGGGCAGGGGGCGCGAGGGCCCAGTACTTC. Translating gives CASSLGAGGARAQYF.